This T cell receptor (beta chain) derives from a study of blood T cells in healthy people across ages. Worth noting for this clonotype: Its antigen remains unknown.

Donors were healthy Caucasian individuals from Russia aged about 6 to 90. Then a second PCR, running about 7 to 11 cycles, was carried out with a sample-barcoded 5' primer and a J-beta primer mix. Each CDR3 protein is one row after TCRdb ran MiXCR on the 5' RACE reads. The data show fewer than 900,000 distinct CDR3 sequences, with around 40% seen just once and 20% to 25% held by the top ten. Overall study results and limits: Across samples, TCR beta diversity tracked strongly with naive T cell percentage.

Specimen: blood. This receptor was identified in a woman aged 55 to 70 in good health.

CDR3 in DNA: TGTGCCAGCAGTCCGGGGGGGCTCCCCCCCCAGCATTTT. Translated: CASSPGGLPPQHF. The V gene is TRBV28, the J gene TRBJ1-5; a weak D match, TRBD1 (6 bases). The V and J ends lost 5 bases and 10 bases respectively, with 15 bases between them. Germline V CDR1 and CDR2: MDHEN, SYDVKM. This CDR3 has 13 residues.